The rows below give T cell receptor beta chains drawn from one sample of a study of CXCR4 blockade with PD-1 therapy in pancreatic cancer. The protocol was immunoSEQ multiplex PCR, while the TCRdb copy is restricted to in-frame clones and leaves out a portion. This table holds approximately 2,500 clones, roughly two fifths found once. Sequencing used tumor tissue. These receptor sequences come from a human donor with pancreatic ductal adenocarcinoma. The CDR3 runs from the conserved cysteine through the conserved F or W. D genes are given only for firm matches. A row's size may be missing; if present it is once, few, many or a size class.

cdr3_aa: CASSEEWSGNTIYF
cdr3_nt: TGTGCCAGCAGTGAGGAATGGTCTGGAAACACCATATATTTT
v_call: TRBV25-1
clone_size: once
j_call: TRBJ1-3
d_call: NA

cdr3_aa: CASRWTDQETQYF
cdr3_nt: TGCGCCAGCCGTTGGACAGACCAAGAGACCCAGTACTTC
v_call: TRBV4-1
clone_size: few
j_call: TRBJ2-5
d_call: NA

cdr3_aa: CASSVRDRETVNTGELFF
cdr3_nt: TGCGCCAGCAGCGTCCGGGACAGGGAAACCGTGAACACCGGGGAGCTGTTTTTT
v_call: TRBV5-1
clone_size: NA
j_call: TRBJ2-2
d_call: TRBD1

cdr3_aa: CASSLLAGGEQYF
cdr3_nt: TGTGCCAGCAGCCTATTAGCGGGGGGAGAGCAGTACTTC
v_call: TRBV14
clone_size: NA
j_call: TRBJ2-7
d_call: TRBD2

cdr3_aa: CASSWDKGTGELFF
cdr3_nt: TGTGCCAGCTCCTGGGACAAGGGTACCGGGGAGCTGTTTTTT
v_call: TRBV18
clone_size: NA
j_call: TRBJ2-2
d_call: NA

cdr3_aa: CASSEGQGHSPLHF
cdr3_nt: TGTGCCAGCAGTGAAGGACAGGGACATTCACCCCTCCACTTT
v_call: TRBV6-1
clone_size: few
j_call: TRBJ1-6
d_call: TRBD1

cdr3_aa: CAWSVRTSIFDNEQFF
cdr3_nt: TGTGCCTGGAGTGTACGAACTAGCATCTTCGACAATGAGCAGTTCTTC
v_call: TRBV30
clone_size: large
j_call: TRBJ2-1
d_call: NA

cdr3_aa: CASSLARSPNTGELFF
cdr3_nt: TGCGCCAGCAGCTTGGCCCGGTCACCTAACACCGGGGAGCTGTTTTTT
v_call: TRBV5-1
clone_size: NA
j_call: TRBJ2-2
d_call: NA

cdr3_aa: CAWRKIRAGELFF
cdr3_nt: TGTGCCTGGAGGAAAATCAGGGCAGGGGAGCTGTTTTTT
v_call: TRBV30
clone_size: NA
j_call: TRBJ2-2
d_call: NA

cdr3_aa: CASSLSRGGPTGEQYF
cdr3_nt: TGCGCTAGCAGCTTGAGTCGCGGAGGGCCAACGGGCGAGCAGTACTTC
v_call: TRBV5-1
clone_size: NA
j_call: TRBJ2-7
d_call: NA

cdr3_aa: CASSVRTENTEAFF
cdr3_nt: TGCGCCAGCAGTGTAAGGACAGAAAACACTGAAGCTTTCTTT
v_call: TRBV10-1
clone_size: NA
j_call: TRBJ1-1
d_call: NA